The sequence of this T cell receptor beta chain was determined in a study of human T cells and chemical hapten exposure. Study-wide context: Each patient's scalp received weekly diphenylcyclopropenone throughout the roughly 23-week study. The study patch tested 0.01% DPC on the upper back and read results at 6 days. General study findings and limits: Positively correlated with patch test score were the counts of PT1 expanded TCRs.

Time point given: patch test 3, about 24 weeks after DPC sensitization. Treatment given: therapeutic diphenylcyclopropenone sensitization with weekly scalp DPC. Using its own MiXCR run on the RACE reads, TCRdb lists one record per CDR3 protein. Among approximately 71,000 distinct CDR3 sequences listed, roughly 11% were seen once. The sample holds many counts of this clonotype. Antigen unknown. This CDR3 contains 16 residues. Germline CDR1 and CDR2: SGHNT and YYREEE (reference sequence). Deletions cut 5 bases from V and 0 bases from J, with 17 bases between. This clonotype was sampled from a woman aged 50 to 60 with alopecia areata. Some clones in this sample may be carry-over from other donors' samples. Source: whole blood, taken in connection with sensitization to the hapten diphenylcyclopropenone (DPC). The V and J genes are TRBV5-4 and TRBJ1-2; the D is unclear. The CDR3 DNA sequence: TGTGCCAGCAGTCGAGCGGCGTACGCTGCTAACTATGGCTACACCTTC. Protein sequence: CASSRAAYAANYGYTF.